These 17 T cell receptor beta chains originate from one sample sequenced in a study of blood T cells in healthy people across ages. Using a J-beta primer mix together with a sample-barcoded 5' primer, a second PCR was run for roughly 7 to 12 cycles. MiXCR was run by TCRdb on the 5' RACE reads, yielding one entry per CDR3 protein. The sample includes 500,000 to 550,000 distinct CDR3 sequences, about 25% of them seen just once. These data also formed part of another study, on T cells of mothers and their children.

Source material: blood. The receptors derive from a boy between 10 and 17 years old in good health.

The chain links TRBV28 to TRBJ2-7; a weak D match, TRBD2 (6 bases). V lost 2 bases and J lost 9, with 20 bases in between. CDR3 length: 15 residues. Germline CDR1 reads MDHEN; CDR2 reads SYDVKM. The CDR3 is CASSLQAGPTTRQYF. The CDR3 DNA reads as TGTGCCAGCAGTTTACAGGCGGGACCTACTACGAGGCAGTACTTC. The full variable domain, in which reference TRBV28 and TRBJ2-7 provide the parts outside the CDR3, is DVKVTQSSRYLVKRTGEKVFLECVQDMDHENMFWYRQDPGLGLRLIYFSYDVKMKEKGDIPEGYSVSREKKERFSLILESASTNQTSMYLCASSLQAGPTTRQYFGPGTRLTVT.

In this sample, this clonotype turned up a few times. This chain uses TRBV11-2 with TRBJ2-1, with 10 nucleotides matching TRBD2. This CDR3 contains 15 residues. The junction had 5 bases not matched to a gene; V was cut back by 5 bases and J by 4 bases. Germline CDR1 SGHAT, CDR2 FQNNGV. The CDR3 sequence is CASSRTSGQYNEQFF. For the CDR3, the DNA is TGTGCCAGCAGCAGGACTAGCGGCCAGTACAATGAGCAGTTCTTC.

With respect to this clonotype: The junction departs from germline at one end; a sequencing error may be responsible. V and J are TRBV3-1 and TRBJ2-5; D might be TRBD1 (6 bases). The CDR3 sequence is 14 residues long. Germline CDR1 is LGHDT and CDR2 is YNNKEL (reference sequence). The CDR3 reads CASSHTGIGETQYF. In nucleotides, the CDR3 is TGCGCCAGCAGCCATACAGGGATAGGAGAGACCCAGTACTTC.

The chain links TRBV3-1 to TRBJ2-3; D not certain. The CDR3 spans 13 residues. V dropped 0 bases and J dropped 7 bases, with 8 bases sitting between them. CDR1 and CDR2 (germline): LGHDT, YNNKEL (reference sequence). The CDR3 region has the DNA TGTGCCAGCAGCCAAGATCGGTACAATACGCAGTATTTT. Amino acids: CASSQDRYNTQYF.

This clonotype has only a few counts. This sequence joins TRBV2 and TRBJ2-3, with TRBD2 matching over 8 bases. The CDR3 is 15 amino acids. J gave up 7 bases and V 3 bases, and 9 bases lay outside the gene matches. CDR1 SNHLY and CDR2 FYNNEI come from the germline V gene. CDR3 DNA sequence: TGTGCCAGCAGTGACCGGGGGGGGGCCTCATATACGCAGTATTTT. Translating it yields CASSDRGGASYTQYF.

In this sample, this clonotype turned up a few times. The V call is TRBV10-3, the J call TRBJ1-6; no firm D call. The V end lost 0 bases, the J end lost 7 bases, and 10 bases lay between the germline ends. This CDR3 is 15 amino acids long. Germline-derived CDR1 and CDR2 are ENHRY and SYGVKD. The CDR3 protein is CAISESAVGNSPLHF. Written as DNA, the CDR3 is TGTGCCATCAGTGAGTCGGCGGTGGGCAATTCACCCCTCCACTTT.

The V call is TRBV3-1, the J call TRBJ2-5; no reliable D call. The J call is uncertain, as TRBJ2-7 better fits the DNA end. The V gene's germline CDR1 is LGHDT and CDR2 YNNKEL (reference sequence). The CDR3 loop spans 16 amino acids. CDR3 coding DNA: TGTGCCAGCAGCCAAGATCTTTCCCAGAGGTCCTACGAGCAGTACTTC. Translated, it gives CASSQDLSQRSYEQYF.

This clonotype has just a few counts. The chain joins TRBV12-3 or TRBV12-4 to TRBJ2-1, with D tentatively TRBD1 or TRBD2 (5 bases each). This CDR3 region has 13 residues. Trimming stripped 10 bases from V and 1 base from J, with 11 bases between. CDR3 sequence: CAIRGESYNEQFF. The CDR3 nucleotides are TGTGCCATCCGAGGGGAATCCTACAATGAGCAGTTCTTC.

This clonotype was picked up a small number of times. The chain uses TRBV20-1 and TRBJ2-1, with 12 bases identical to TRBD2. Germline trimming cut 2 bases from V and 9 bases from J; bases unmatched to any gene: 11. In germline, CDR1 is DFQATT, CDR2 SNEGSKA (reference sequence). The CDR3 runs 16 residues. The CDR3 protein is CSARSLLAGGPGEQFF. The CDR3 DNA reads as TGCAGTGCTAGATCTCTCCTAGCGGGAGGGCCAGGTGAGCAGTTCTTC.

Only one count was recorded for this clonotype. The chain couples TRBV2 to TRBJ2-3, with 7 positions matching TRBD1. Germline V gives CDR1 SNHLY, CDR2 FYNNEI. V was pared by 5 bases and J by 9 bases, with 17 bases of the junction left unmatched. The CDR3 is 16 residues long. CDR3 sequence (DNA): TGTGCCAGCAGTTTCTCGCTTGGACAGGAACTCAAAACGCAGTATTTT. Residues: CASSFSLGQELKTQYF.

This sequence joins TRBV20-1 and TRBJ2-5; tentatively, D is TRBD1 or TRBD2 (5 bases each). Per germline, CDR1 DFQATT and CDR2 SNEGSKA (reference sequence). V was shortened by 3 bases and J by 7 bases, with 9 bases between the two germline ends. The CDR3 consists of 11 residues. The CDR3 is CSASSGGTQYF. The CDR3, as DNA: TGCAGTGCTAGTAGTGGGGGGACCCAGTACTTC.

V is TRBV4-2 and J is TRBJ2-5; 7 bases align to TRBD2. The CDR3 length is 17 residues. Germline trimming cut 1 base from V and 0 bases from J; bases unmatched to any gene: 8. The germline CDR1 and CDR2 sequences are LGHNA and YNFKEQ. CDR3: CASSQGPGGRYQETQYF. CDR3 in DNA: TGTGCCAGCAGCCAAGGACCGGGGGGACGGTACCAAGAGACCCAGTACTTC.

The chain employs TRBV11-2 and TRBJ2-7, with a possible D match to TRBD2 (6 bases). The CDR3 loop spans 14 amino acids. V was clipped by 1 base and J by 3 bases, with 10 bases between them. CDR1 SGHAT and CDR2 FQNNGV come from the germline V gene. CDR3 nucleotide sequence: TGTGCCAGCAGCTTAGTGAAGACTAGCTACGAGCAGTACTTC. It yields the protein CASSLVKTSYEQYF.

CDR3 in amino acids: CSARDKASFSYEQYF. The CDR3 coding sequence is TGCAGTGCTAGAGATAAGGCTAGCTTCTCCTACGAGCAGTACTTC. The genes are TRBV20-1 and TRBJ2-5; TRBD2 is a possible D gene (5 bases). The DNA end favors TRBJ2-7, so the J call may be wrong. The CDR3 consists of 15 residues. The germline CDR1 and CDR2 sequences are DFQATT and SNEGSKA (reference sequence).

This chain uses TRBV4-3 with TRBJ2-2; D is possibly TRBD1 (6 bases). This CDR3 contains 17 residues. The ends were cut back, 0 bases at V and 5 bases at J, with 16 bases in the middle. Germline V gene data show CDR1 as LGHNA and CDR2 as YSLEER. The CDR3 DNA sequence: TGCGCCAGCAGCCAAGATTGGGCAGGGACAAGGACCGGGGAGCTGTTTTTT. Its protein product is CASSQDWAGTRTGELFF.

This chain links TRBV7-3 with TRBJ2-1; D remains ambiguous. The V gene's germline CDR1 is SGHTA and CDR2 FQGTGA. The CDR3 has 15 amino acids. Deletions cut 5 bases from V and 0 bases from J, with 11 bases between. In nucleotides, the CDR3 is TGTGCCAGCAGCCCTCTTAAGAGCTCCTACAATGAGCAGTTCTTC. It is translated as CASSPLKSSYNEQFF.

This chain uses TRBV7-2 with TRBJ1-4; D is undetermined. The germline V gene has CDR1 SGHTA and CDR2 FQGNSA. The CDR3 covers 15 residues. Trimming removed 1 base at V and 6 bases at J, with 12 bases between. This chain's CDR3 is CASSLDWEAHEKLFF. The CDR3 DNA is TGTGCCAGCAGCTTAGATTGGGAGGCCCATGAAAAACTGTTTTTT.